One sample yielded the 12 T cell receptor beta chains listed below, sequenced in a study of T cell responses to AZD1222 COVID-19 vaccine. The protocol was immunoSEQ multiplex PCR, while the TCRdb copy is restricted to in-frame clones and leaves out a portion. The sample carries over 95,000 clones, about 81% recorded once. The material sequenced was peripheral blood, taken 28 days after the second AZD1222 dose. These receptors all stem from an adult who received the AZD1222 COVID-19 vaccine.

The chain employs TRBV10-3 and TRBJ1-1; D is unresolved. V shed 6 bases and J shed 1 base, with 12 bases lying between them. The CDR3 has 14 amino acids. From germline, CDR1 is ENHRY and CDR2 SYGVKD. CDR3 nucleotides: TGTGCCATCAGCCAGACTTCGCAGAACACTGAAGCTTTCTTT. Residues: CAISQTSQNTEAFF.

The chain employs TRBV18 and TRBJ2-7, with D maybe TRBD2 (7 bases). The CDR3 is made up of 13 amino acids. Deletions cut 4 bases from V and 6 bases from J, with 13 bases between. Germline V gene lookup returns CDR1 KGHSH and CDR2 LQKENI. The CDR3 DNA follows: TGTGCCAGCTCACGGGGGGGGCGAATCGAGCAGTACTTC. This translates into CASSRGGRIEQYF.

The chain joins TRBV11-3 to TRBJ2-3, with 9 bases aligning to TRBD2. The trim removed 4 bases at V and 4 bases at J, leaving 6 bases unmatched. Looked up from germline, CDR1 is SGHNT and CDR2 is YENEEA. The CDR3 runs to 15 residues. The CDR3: CASSYSGSWADTQYF. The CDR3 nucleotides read TGTGCCAGCAGCTATAGCGGGAGTTGGGCAGATACGCAGTATTTT.

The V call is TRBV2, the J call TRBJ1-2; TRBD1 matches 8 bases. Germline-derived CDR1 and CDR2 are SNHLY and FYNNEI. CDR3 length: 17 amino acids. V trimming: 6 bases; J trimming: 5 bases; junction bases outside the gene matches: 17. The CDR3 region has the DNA TGTGCCAGCAGGTCCGCACCAGGGGGCCTCAACCTTTATGGCTACACCTTC. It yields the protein CASRSAPGGLNLYGYTF.

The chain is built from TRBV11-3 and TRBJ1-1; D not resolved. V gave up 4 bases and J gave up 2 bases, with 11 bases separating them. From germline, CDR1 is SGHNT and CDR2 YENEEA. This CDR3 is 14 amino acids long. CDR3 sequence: CASSSGGINTEAFF. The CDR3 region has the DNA TGTGCCAGCAGCTCTGGCGGTATTAACACTGAAGCTTTCTTT.

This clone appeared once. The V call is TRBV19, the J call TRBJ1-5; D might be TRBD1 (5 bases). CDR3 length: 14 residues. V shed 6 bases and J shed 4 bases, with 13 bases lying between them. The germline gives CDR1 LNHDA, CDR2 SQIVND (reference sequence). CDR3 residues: CASSQGGRNQPQHF. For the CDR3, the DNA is TGTGCCAGTAGCCAGGGAGGGAGGAATCAGCCCCAGCATTTT.

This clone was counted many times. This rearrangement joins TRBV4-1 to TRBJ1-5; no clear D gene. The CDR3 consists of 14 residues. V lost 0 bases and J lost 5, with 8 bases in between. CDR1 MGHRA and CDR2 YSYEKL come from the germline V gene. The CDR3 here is CASSQEGMYQPQHF. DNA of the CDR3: TGCGCCAGCAGCCAAGAGGGTATGTATCAGCCCCAGCATTTT.

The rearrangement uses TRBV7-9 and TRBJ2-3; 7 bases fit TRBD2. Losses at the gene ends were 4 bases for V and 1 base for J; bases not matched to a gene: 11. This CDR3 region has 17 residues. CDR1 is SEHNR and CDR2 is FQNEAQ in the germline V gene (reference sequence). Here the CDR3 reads CASSSREYTLGTDTQYF. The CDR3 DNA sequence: TGTGCCAGCAGCTCGCGGGAGTATACGTTGGGCACAGATACGCAGTATTTT. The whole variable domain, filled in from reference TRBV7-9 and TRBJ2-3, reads DTGVSQNPRHKITKRGQNVTFRCDPISEHNRLYWYRQTLGQGPEFLTYFQNEAQLEKSRLLSDRFSAERPKGSFSTLEIQRTEQGDSAMYLCASSSREYTLGTDTQYFGPGTRLTVL.

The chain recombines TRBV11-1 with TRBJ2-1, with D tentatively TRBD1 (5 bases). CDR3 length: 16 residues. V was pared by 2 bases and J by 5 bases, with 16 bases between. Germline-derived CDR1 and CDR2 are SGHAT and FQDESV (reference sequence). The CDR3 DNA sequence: TGTGCCAGCAGCTTAAATGTGGGCTGGACAAACAATGAGCAGTTCTTC. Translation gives CASSLNVGWTNNEQFF.

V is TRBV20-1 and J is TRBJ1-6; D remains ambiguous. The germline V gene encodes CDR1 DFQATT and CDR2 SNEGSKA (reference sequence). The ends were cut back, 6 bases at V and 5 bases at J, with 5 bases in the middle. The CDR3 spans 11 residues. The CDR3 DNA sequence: TGCAGTGCCCTGGATAATTCACCCCTCCACTTT. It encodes CSALDNSPLHF.

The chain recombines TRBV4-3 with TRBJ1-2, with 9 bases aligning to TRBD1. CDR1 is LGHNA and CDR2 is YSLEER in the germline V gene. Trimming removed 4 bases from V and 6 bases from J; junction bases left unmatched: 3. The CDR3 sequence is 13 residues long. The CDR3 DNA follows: TGCGCCAGCAGCCGGGACAGGGAGGATGGCTACACCTTC. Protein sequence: CASSRDREDGYTF.

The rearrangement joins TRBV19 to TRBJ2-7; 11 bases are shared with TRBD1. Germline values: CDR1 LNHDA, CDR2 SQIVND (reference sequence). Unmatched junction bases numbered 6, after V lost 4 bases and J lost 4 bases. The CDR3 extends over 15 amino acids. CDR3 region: CASSNRGQGAYEQYF. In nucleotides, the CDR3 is TGTGCCAGTAGTAACCGAGGACAGGGGGCTTACGAGCAGTACTTC. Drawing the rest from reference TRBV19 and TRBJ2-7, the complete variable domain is DGGITQSPKYLFRKEGQNVTLSCEQNLNHDAMYWYRQDPGQGLRLIYYSQIVNDFQKGDIAEGYSVSREKKESFPLTVTSAQKNPTAFYLCASSNRGQGAYEQYFGPGTRLTVT.